A selection of T cell receptor beta chains follows, all from one sample in a study of T cell responses to AZD1222 COVID-19 vaccine. The table came from immunoSEQ multiplex PCR; TCRdb's copy has only in-frame clones and leaves some out. The table has 34,000 or so clones, around nine tenths seen once. This sample comprised peripheral blood, obtained on day 0 of AZD1222 vaccination. The receptors derive from an adult in good health. Each CDR3 is given with its conserved first and last residue. Fields, in order: D gene, J gene, V gene, CDR3 protein, CDR3 DNA. The D gene is left open where the match is weak.

TRBD2	TRBJ2-1	TRBV14	CASSQGLAGGIDEQFF	TGTGCCAGCAGCCAAGGGCTAGCGGGAGGAATCGATGAGCAGTTCTTC
-	TRBJ2-2	TRBV3-1/TRBV3-2	CASSPRLLRGGELFF	TGTGCCAGCAGTCCCAGACTACTAAGGGGCGGGGAGCTGTTTTTT
-	TRBJ2-3	TRBV18	CASSPPGPGQYF	TGTGCCAGCTCACCGCCAGGTCCAGGGCAGTATTTT
-	TRBJ1-2	TRBV6-5	CASTGGPSFPYGYTF	TGTGCCTCAACGGGGGGACCCAGCTTCCCATATGGCTACACCTTC
-	TRBJ1-1	TRBV5-4	CASSRGAGETEAFF	TGTGCCAGCAGCCGGGGGGCAGGGGAGACTGAAGCTTTCTTT
TRBD1	TRBJ1-5	TRBV5-1	CASSLWGQSNQPQHF	TGCGCCAGCAGCTTGTGGGGACAGAGCAATCAGCCCCAGCATTTT
-	TRBJ1-1	TRBV10-3	CATNGAPSWTEAFF	TGTGCCACTAACGGGGCCCCCAGCTGGACTGAAGCTTTCTTT
-	TRBJ1-6	TRBV7-6	CASSLGGAGSPLHF	TGTGCCAGCAGCTTAGGGGGGGCCGGGTCACCCCTCCACTTT
-	TRBJ2-7	TRBV7-2	CASSPFTAYEQYF	TGTGCCAGCAGCCCGTTCACAGCCTACGAGCAGTACTTC
TRBD2	TRBJ2-7	TRBV10-2	CATTTGTSHEQYF	TGCGCCACCACCACCGGGACTAGCCACGAGCAGTACTTC
-	TRBJ2-7	TRBV3-1/TRBV3-2	CASRRSGLHEQYF	TGTGCCAGCAGACGGAGTGGCTTACACGAGCAGTACTTC
-	TRBJ1-2	TRBV19	CASSIYSFNYGYTF	TGTGCCAGTAGTATATACAGTTTTAACTATGGCTACACCTTC
-	TRBJ2-2	TRBV27	CASSPGDTTGELFF	TGTGCCAGCAGTCCTGGGGACACTACCGGGGAGCTGTTTTTT
TRBD1	TRBJ1-4	TRBV12-3/TRBV12-4	CASSLRGSGKLFF	TGTGCCAGCTCCCTCAGGGGGTCGGGAAAACTGTTTTTT
-	TRBJ1-5	TRBV4-2	CASSQDRLQAGQPQHF	TGTGCCAGCAGCCAAGATAGGCTCCAAGCGGGTCAGCCCCAGCATTTT
-	TRBJ2-3	TRBV9	CASSVASASTDTQYF	TGTGCCAGCAGCGTAGCTAGTGCTAGCACAGATACGCAGTATTTT
-	TRBJ2-1	TRBV5-1	CASSLDQEPAASSSYNEQFF	TGCGCCAGCAGCTTGGACCAAGAGCCAGCCGCTTCCAGCTCCTACAATGAGCAGTTCTTC